Listed below are T cell receptor beta chains from one sample, sequenced in a study of T cell repertoires in cytomegalovirus infection. No antigen is known for these receptors. TCRdb re-called the reads with MiXCR, one entry per CDR3 protein. The table has roughly 80,000 distinct CDR3 sequences, roughly a quarter seen once. The sequenced sample was CD8+ T cells from cultured PBMCs, obtained from culture after CMV antigen stimulation. The receptors originated from a human donor in good health (CMV status not recorded). Some clones in this sample may be carry-over from other donors' samples. The CDR3 runs from the conserved cysteine through the conserved F or W. Fields, in order: D gene, J gene, clone size, V gene, CDR3 protein, CDR3 DNA. D genes are given only for firm matches. Rows give clone size only sometimes, using once, few, many, or a class for an expanded clone.

>TRBD2|TRBJ2-3|few|TRBV27
CASTSLLPSGGSDTQYF
TGTGCCAGCACCTCACTCCTCCCTAGCGGGGGTTCGGATACGCAGTATTTT
>-|TRBJ1-3|-|TRBV7-2
CASSLAERRCGNTIYF
TGTGCCAGCAGCTTAGCTGAGAGAAGGTGTGGAAACACCATATATTTT
>TRBD2|TRBJ2-2|-|TRBV7-6
CASSPGGRSTGELFF
TGTGCTAGCAGCCCCGGGGGGAGGAGCACCGGGGAGCTGTTTTTT
>-|TRBJ1-1|few|TRBV19
CASSIIVPPIRAFF
TGTGCCAGTAGTATCATCGTACCCCCAATCCGGGCTTTCTTT
>-|TRBJ2-7|-|TRBV18
CASSLDPPPYEQYF
TGTGCCAGCTCACTCGACCCCCCGCCCTACGAGCAGTACTTC
>-|TRBJ2-3|-|TRBV20-1
CSALSSTRLADTQYF
TGCAGTGCTCTTTCTTCGACTAGGTTGGCGGATACGCAGTATTTT
>-|TRBJ2-1|-|TRBV2
CASSETQGVKQFF
TGTGCCAGCAGTGAAACCCAGGGAGTAAAGCAGTTCTTC
>-|TRBJ2-1|many|TRBV12-3/TRBV12-4
CASSFTGSSYNEQFF
TGTGCCAGCAGTTTTACCGGGAGCTCCTACAATGAGCAGTTCTTC
>-|TRBJ1-4|-|TRBV2
CASTGAEGEKLFF
TGTGCCAGCACGGGGGCGGAAGGTGAAAAACTGTTTTTT
>-|TRBJ1-4|-|TRBV10-3
CAISESGRLDEKLFF
TGTGCCATCAGTGAGTCGGGTCGACTCGATGAAAAACTGTTTTTT
>-|TRBJ2-3|few|TRBV7-9
CASSLAATSTDTQYF
TGTGCCAGCAGCTTAGCCGCCACCAGCACAGATACGCAGTATTTT
>TRBD1|TRBJ2-5|few|TRBV11-2
CASSARTGGRETQYF
TGTGCCAGCAGCGCCAGGACAGGGGGCCGAGAGACCCAGTACTTC
>TRBD2|TRBJ2-1|-|TRBV20-1
CSARARGRDRNEQFF
TGCAGTGCTAGAGCGAGAGGGAGGGATCGTAATGAGCAGTTCTTC
>-|TRBJ1-1|few|TRBV7-9
CASRREFAEAFF
TGTGCCAGCCGCAGGGAATTCGCTGAAGCTTTCTTT
>-|TRBJ1-5|few|TRBV6-1
CASSEVGVSNQPQHF
TGTGCCAGCAGTGAAGTGGGAGTAAGCAATCAGCCCCAGCATTTT
>TRBD1|TRBJ1-4|-|TRBV12-3/TRBV12-4
CASSPSSTGAGEKLFF
TGTGCCAGCAGTCCAAGCTCGACAGGGGCGGGTGAAAAACTGTTTTTT
>-|TRBJ2-5|few|TRBV27
CASRTAGAPIETQYF
TGTGCCAGCAGGACTGCGGGCGCCCCGATAGAGACCCAGTACTTC
>-|TRBJ1-4|many|TRBV12-5
CASGWTGTLLETLFF
TGTGCTAGTGGCTGGACCGGGACATTATTGGAGACACTGTTTTTT